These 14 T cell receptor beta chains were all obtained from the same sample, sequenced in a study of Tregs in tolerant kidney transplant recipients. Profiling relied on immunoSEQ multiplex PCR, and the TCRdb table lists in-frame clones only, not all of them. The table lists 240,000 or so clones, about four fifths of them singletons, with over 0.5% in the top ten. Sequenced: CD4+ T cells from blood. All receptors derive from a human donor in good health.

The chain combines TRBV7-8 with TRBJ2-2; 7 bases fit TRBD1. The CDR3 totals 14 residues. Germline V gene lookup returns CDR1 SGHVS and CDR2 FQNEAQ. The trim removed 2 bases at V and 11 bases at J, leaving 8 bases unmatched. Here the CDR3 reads CASSLPGQASELFF. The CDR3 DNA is TGTGCCAGCAGCTTACCTGGACAGGCGAGTGAGCTGTTTTTT.

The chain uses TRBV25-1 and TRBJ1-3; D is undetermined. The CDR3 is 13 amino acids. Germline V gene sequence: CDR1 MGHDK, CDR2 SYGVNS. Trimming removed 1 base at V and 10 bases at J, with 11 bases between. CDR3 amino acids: CASSESSHGTIYF. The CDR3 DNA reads TGTGCCAGCAGTGAATCGAGTCACGGAACCATATATTTT.

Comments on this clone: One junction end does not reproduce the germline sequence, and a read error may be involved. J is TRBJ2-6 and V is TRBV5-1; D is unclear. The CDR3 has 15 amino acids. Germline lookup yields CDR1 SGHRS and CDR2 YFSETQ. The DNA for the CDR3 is TGTGCCAGCAGCTCCGGTACCTCTGGGGCCAACGTCCTGACTTTC. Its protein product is CASSSGTSGANVLTF.

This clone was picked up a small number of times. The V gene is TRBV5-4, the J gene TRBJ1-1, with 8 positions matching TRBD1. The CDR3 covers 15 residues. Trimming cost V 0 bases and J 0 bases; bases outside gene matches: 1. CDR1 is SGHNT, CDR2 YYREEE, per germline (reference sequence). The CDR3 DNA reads TGTGCCAGCAGCTTGGGGGGACAGGTGAACACTGAAGCTTTCTTT. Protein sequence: CASSLGGQVNTEAFF.

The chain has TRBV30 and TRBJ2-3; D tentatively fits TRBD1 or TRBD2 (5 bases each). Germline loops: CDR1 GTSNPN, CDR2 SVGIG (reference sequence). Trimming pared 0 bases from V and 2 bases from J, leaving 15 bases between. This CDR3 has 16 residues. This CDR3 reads CAWSVLGPLVTDTQYF. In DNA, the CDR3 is TGTGCCTGGAGTGTATTGGGACCACTCGTCACAGATACGCAGTATTTT.

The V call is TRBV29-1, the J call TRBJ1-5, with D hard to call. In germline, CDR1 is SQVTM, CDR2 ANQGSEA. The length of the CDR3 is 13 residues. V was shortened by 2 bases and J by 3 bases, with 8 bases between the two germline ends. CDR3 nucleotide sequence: TGCAGCGTTGAATTGCAGCCCAATCAGCCCCAGCATTTT. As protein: CSVELQPNQPQHF.

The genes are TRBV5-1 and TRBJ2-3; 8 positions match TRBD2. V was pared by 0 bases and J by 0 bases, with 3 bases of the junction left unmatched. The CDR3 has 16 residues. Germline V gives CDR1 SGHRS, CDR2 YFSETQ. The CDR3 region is CASSLAIAGSTDTQYF. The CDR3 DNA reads TGCGCCAGCAGCTTGGCTATAGCGGGGAGCACAGATACGCAGTATTTT.

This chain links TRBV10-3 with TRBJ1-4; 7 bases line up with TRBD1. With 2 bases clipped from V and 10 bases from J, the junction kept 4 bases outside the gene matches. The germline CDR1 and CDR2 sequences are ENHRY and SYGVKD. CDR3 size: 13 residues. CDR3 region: CAISEDREGKLFF. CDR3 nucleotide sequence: TGTGCCATCAGTGAGGACAGGGAGGGAAAACTGTTTTTT.

This chain's CDR3 is CASSQRTGRTEAFF. The CDR3 DNA is TGTGCCAGCAGCCAACGGACGGGGCGGACTGAAGCTTTCTTT. This chain uses TRBV6-1 with TRBJ1-1, with a weak D call TRBD1 (5 bases). V gave up 6 bases and J gave up 5 bases, with 16 bases separating them. Per germline, CDR1 MNHNS and CDR2 SASEGT. This CDR3 has 14 residues.

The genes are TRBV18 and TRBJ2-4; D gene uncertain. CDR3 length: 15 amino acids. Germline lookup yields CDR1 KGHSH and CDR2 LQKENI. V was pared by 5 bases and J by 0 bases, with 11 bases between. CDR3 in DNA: TGTGCCAGCTCATCAACGCAGACAGCCAAAAACATTCAGTACTTC. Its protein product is CASSSTQTAKNIQYF.

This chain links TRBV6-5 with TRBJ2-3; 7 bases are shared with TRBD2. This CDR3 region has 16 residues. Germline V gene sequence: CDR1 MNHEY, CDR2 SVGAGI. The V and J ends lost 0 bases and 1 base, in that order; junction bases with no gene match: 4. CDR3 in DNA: TGTGCCAGCAGTTACTCGATGGCGGGAGGCACAGATACGCAGTATTTT. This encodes CASSYSMAGGTDTQYF.

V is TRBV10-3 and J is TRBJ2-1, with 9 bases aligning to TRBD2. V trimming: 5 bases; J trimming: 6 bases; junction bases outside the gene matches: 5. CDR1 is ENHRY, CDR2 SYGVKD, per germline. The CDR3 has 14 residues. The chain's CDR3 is CAISMSGGPNEQFF. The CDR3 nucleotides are TGTGCCATCAGTATGAGCGGGGGGCCCAATGAGCAGTTCTTC.

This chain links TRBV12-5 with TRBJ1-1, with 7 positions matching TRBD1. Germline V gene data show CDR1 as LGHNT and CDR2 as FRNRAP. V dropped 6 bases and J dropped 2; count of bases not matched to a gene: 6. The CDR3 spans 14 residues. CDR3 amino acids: CASGWGTANTEAFF. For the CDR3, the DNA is TGTGCTAGTGGATGGGGGACAGCTAACACTGAAGCTTTCTTT.

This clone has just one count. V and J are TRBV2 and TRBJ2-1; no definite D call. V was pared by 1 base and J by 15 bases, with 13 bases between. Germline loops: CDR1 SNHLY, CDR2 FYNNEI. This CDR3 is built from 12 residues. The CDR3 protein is CASSEEATARFF. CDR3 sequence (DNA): TGTGCCAGCAGTGAAGAGGCTACCGCCCGGTTCTTC.